One sample yielded the 26 T cell receptor beta chains listed below, sequenced in a study of identical twins. A single record per CDR3 protein comes from TCRdb applying MiXCR to the 5' RACE reads. The sample contains approximately 410,000 distinct CDR3 sequences, approximately 17% of which appear only once. The sample was naive T cells sorted from blood. These receptors came from a man aged 45 to 65 in good health.

The V call is TRBV27, the J call TRBJ2-2; perhaps TRBD1 as D (5 bases). The germline gives CDR1 MNHEY, CDR2 SMNVEV (reference sequence). V was cut by 1 base and J by 5 bases, with 8 bases left in between. The CDR3 runs 14 residues. Written as DNA, the CDR3 is TGTGCCAGCAGTTTATATCAGGGTACCGGGGAGCTGTTTTTT. Translation: CASSLYQGTGELFF.

In this sample, this clonotype turned up a few times. This chain joins TRBV11-1 and TRBJ1-2, with a weak D call TRBD1 (5 bases). V lost 5 bases, J lost 4 bases, and 17 bases lay in between. The CDR3 is 15 amino acids. CDR1 SGHAT and CDR2 FQDESV come from the germline V gene (reference sequence). The CDR3 is CASSPGRTMGYGYTF. The CDR3 DNA is TGTGCCAGCAGCCCGGGACGTACCATGGGCTATGGCTACACCTTC.

This clonotype appeared many times. The chain is built from TRBV6-2 or TRBV6-3 and TRBJ2-2; TRBD1 agrees at 7 bases. The trim removed 6 bases at V and 4 bases at J, leaving 8 bases unmatched. Per germline, CDR1 MNHEY and CDR2 SVGEGT. The CDR3 length is 15 residues. The CDR3 DNA reads TGTGCCAGCAGCATTTCAGGGGGTAGCACCGGGGAGCTGTTTTTT. Its translation is CASSISGGSTGELFF.

This clonotype was observed many times. The V call is TRBV25-1, the J call TRBJ2-1; 11 nucleotides agree with TRBD1. V gave up 4 bases and J gave up 5 bases; unmatched junction bases: 4. The CDR3 length is 15 residues. The germline gives CDR1 MGHDK, CDR2 SYGVNS. The CDR3 loop is CASSVRTGGNNEQFF. The CDR3 bases are TGTGCCAGCAGTGTTAGGACAGGGGGCAACAATGAGCAGTTCTTC.

This clonotype was detected only a few times. The chain links TRBV6-6 to TRBJ2-7; D gene unclear. The CDR3 runs 12 residues. CDR1 MNHNY and CDR2 SVGAGI come from the germline V gene (reference sequence). Trimming stripped 7 bases from V and 2 bases from J, with 9 bases between. The chain's CDR3 is CASTSTAYEQYF. DNA for the CDR3: TGTGCCAGCACCAGCACGGCCTACGAGCAGTACTTC.

Only one count was recorded for this clonotype. The chain combines TRBV11-2 with TRBJ2-3, with D perhaps being TRBD1 or TRBD2 (5 bases each). With 0 bases removed from V and 9 bases from J, the gap between germline ends came to 25 bases. Germline CDR1 is SGHAT and CDR2 is FQNNGV. This CDR3 region has 18 residues. The CDR3 DNA is TGTGCCAGCAGCTTAGAGTTGCTTCCCGGGGCCGGGTCAGGGACGCAGTATTTT. Amino acid sequence: CASSLELLPGAGSGTQYF.

At least ten counts were recorded for this clonotype. V is TRBV5-1 and J is TRBJ1-1, with D unclear. The CDR3 totals 15 residues. Deletions cut 4 bases from V and 1 base from J, with 14 bases between. Germline CDR1 reads SGHRS; CDR2 reads YFSETQ. The CDR3 region is CASSPMTRANTEAFF. In nucleotides, the CDR3 is TGCGCCAGCAGCCCTATGACAAGAGCGAACACTGAAGCTTTCTTT.

J is TRBJ2-1 and V is TRBV6-1, with D perhaps TRBD1 (6 bases). From germline, CDR1 is MNHNS and CDR2 SASEGT. The V end lost 6 bases, the J end lost 6 bases, and 24 bases lay between the germline ends. The CDR3 is 17 amino acids. The CDR3 protein is CASRGWGQGRDLNEQFF. The CDR3 region has the DNA TGTGCCAGCAGGGGATGGGGGCAGGGAAGGGACCTCAATGAGCAGTTCTTC.

This clonotype has a count of ten or more. The chain joins TRBV20-1 to TRBJ2-1; no definite D call. The V gene lost 5 bases and the J gene lost 6 bases, with 14 bases spanning the gap. Germline values: CDR1 DFQATT, CDR2 SNEGSKA (reference sequence). The CDR3 runs to 13 residues. In nucleotides, the CDR3 is TGCAGTGCTTCTCGATACGGTTTCAATGAGCAGTTCTTC. It codes for CSASRYGFNEQFF.

V and J are TRBV20-1 and TRBJ2-1; the match to TRBD1 covers 8 bases. From germline, CDR1 is DFQATT and CDR2 SNEGSKA (reference sequence). The CDR3 sequence is 16 residues long. V dropped 5 bases and J dropped 0; count of bases not matched to a gene: 9. CDR3 residues: CSASERTGRSYNEQFF. CDR3 nucleotide sequence: TGCAGTGCTTCGGAACGGACAGGGCGCTCCTACAATGAGCAGTTCTTC.

This clonotype was counted a few times. The chain joins TRBV7-9 to TRBJ2-2; D may be TRBD1 (5 bases). V was trimmed by 5 bases and J by 4 bases, leaving 14 bases between them. Germline-derived CDR1 and CDR2 are SEHNR and FQNEAQ (reference sequence). This CDR3 contains 15 residues. The CDR3 sequence is CASSPRDSPTGELFF. The CDR3 DNA reads TGTGCCAGCAGCCCACGCGACAGTCCCACCGGGGAGCTGTTTTTT.

This clonotype was found a few times. The CDR3: CASSLTGTGTNEQFF. The CDR3 DNA sequence: TGCGCCAGCAGCCTGACCGGGACAGGGACCAATGAGCAGTTCTTC. The J gene is TRBJ2-1, the V gene TRBV5-1; 9 bases map to TRBD1. V lost 4 bases, J lost 6 bases, and 8 bases stayed unmatched. The CDR3 runs to 15 residues. CDR1 and CDR2 (germline): SGHRS, YFSETQ.

This clonotype has a handful of counts. The chain joins TRBV24-1 to TRBJ2-1; tentatively, D is TRBD2 (5 bases). V was trimmed by 0 bases and J by 8 bases, leaving 10 bases between them. The germline V gene encodes CDR1 KGHDR and CDR2 SFDVKD. The CDR3 sequence is 14 residues long. The chain's CDR3 is CATSDLSSVHEQFF. CDR3 DNA: TGTGCCACCAGTGATTTGAGTAGCGTCCATGAGCAGTTCTTC.

The gene calls are TRBV7-8 and TRBJ1-3; no firm D call. Per germline, CDR1 SGHVS and CDR2 FQNEAQ. Deletions cut 4 bases from V and 6 bases from J, with 7 bases between. This CDR3 comprises 12 residues. CDR3: CASSYVTNTIYF. The CDR3 DNA reads as TGTGCCAGCAGCTACGTCACAAACACCATATATTTT.

The chain carries TRBV20-1 and TRBJ2-2; 7 nucleotides match TRBD2. CDR1 and CDR2 (germline): DFQATT, SNEGSKA (reference sequence). The CDR3 spans 14 residues. The V segment lost 6 bases and the J segment 0 bases; nucleotides outside the gene matches: 4. The CDR3 bases are TGCAGTGCAAACGGACTAGCGAACACCGGGGAGCTGTTTTTT. Amino acids: CSANGLANTGELFF.

The J gene is TRBJ2-3, the V gene TRBV3-1; the match to TRBD2 covers 11 bases. This CDR3 is built from 18 residues. With V trimmed by 4 bases and J by 3 bases, 12 bases remained unmatched. The germline CDR1 and CDR2 sequences are LGHDT and YNNKEL (reference sequence). The CDR3 bases are TGTGCCAGCAGCCCCGGGACTAGCGGACTGATATTGACAGATACGCAGTATTTT. Amino acid sequence: CASSPGTSGLILTDTQYF.

V is TRBV10-3 and J is TRBJ2-5; D remains ambiguous. The V and J ends lost 3 bases and 3 bases respectively, with 11 bases between them. CDR1 and CDR2 from the germline V gene are ENHRY and SYGVKD. The CDR3 sequence is 14 residues long. CDR3 DNA: TGTGCCATCAGTGAATCATCCTCTAAAGAGACCCAGTACTTC. This codes for CAISESSSKETQYF.

This clonotype was detected ten times or more. This sequence joins TRBV5-1 and TRBJ2-7; D is undetermined. The germline CDR1 and CDR2 sequences are SGHRS and YFSETQ. V was clipped by 2 bases and J by 3 bases, with 15 bases between them. The CDR3 totals 15 residues. CDR3 in DNA: TGCGCCAGCAGCTTTTCGCCCCAGGATTTCTACGAGCAGTACTTC. Its protein product is CASSFSPQDFYEQYF. The full variable domain, in which reference TRBV5-1 and TRBJ2-7 provide the parts outside the CDR3, is KAGVTQTPRYLIKTRGQQVTLSCSPISGHRSVSWYQQTPGQGLQFLFEYFSETQRNKGNFPGRFSGRQFSNSRSEMNVSTLELGDSALYLCASSFSPQDFYEQYFGPGTRLTVT.

The chain carries TRBV4-2 and TRBJ1-5, with D possibly TRBD1 on 5 matching bases. This CDR3 is built from 16 residues. Germline-derived CDR1 and CDR2 are LGHNA and YNFKEQ. Trimming pared 0 bases from V and 2 bases from J, leaving 11 bases between. The CDR3: CASSQDRAGRNQPQHF. CDR3 nucleotides: TGTGCCAGCAGCCAAGATAGGGCAGGGCGCAATCAGCCCCAGCATTTT.

This clonotype was recorded many times. The V call is TRBV5-1, the J call TRBJ2-1; TRBD2 matches at 7 bases. J lost 4 bases, V lost 0 bases, and 4 bases had no gene match. Germline loops: CDR1 SGHRS, CDR2 YFSETQ. The CDR3 totals 15 residues. This CDR3 reads CASSLDSGAYNEQFF. CDR3 DNA: TGCGCCAGCAGCTTGGACAGCGGGGCATACAATGAGCAGTTCTTC.

This clonotype came up a few times. The V and J genes are TRBV6-1 and TRBJ2-5; 7 nucleotides align to TRBD1. The V gene end was trimmed by 5 bases and the J gene end by 5 bases; junction bases not matched to a gene: 8. Germline values: CDR1 MNHNS, CDR2 SASEGT. The CDR3 runs 14 residues. The CDR3 nucleotides read TGTGCCAGCAGTCCCGACAGGGTTTACGAGACCCAGTACTTC. Translated, it gives CASSPDRVYETQYF.

This clonotype was seen ten or more times. This sequence joins TRBV7-6 and TRBJ2-1, with D hard to call. Germline V gene data show CDR1 as SGHVS and CDR2 as FNYEAQ. The ends were cut back, 1 base at V and 2 bases at J, with 15 bases in the middle. This CDR3 contains 17 residues. CDR3 sequence: CASSLGEERYTYNEQFF. Written as DNA, the CDR3 is TGTGCCAGCAGCTTAGGGGAAGAAAGATACACCTACAATGAGCAGTTCTTC.

This chain links TRBV7-2 with TRBJ2-1, with D hard to call. There are 15 residues in the CDR3. The V gene's germline CDR1 is SGHTA and CDR2 FQGNSA. With 4 bases removed from V and 6 bases from J, the gap between germline ends came to 16 bases. The CDR3 bases are TGTGCCAGCAGCTCCTATGAGTGGGGTTCCAATGAGCAGTTCTTC. It is translated as CASSSYEWGSNEQFF. The whole variable domain, filled in from reference TRBV7-2 and TRBJ2-1, reads GAGVSQSPSNKVTEKGKDVELRCDPISGHTALYWYRQSLGQGLEFLIYFQGNSAPDKSGLPSDRFSAERTGGSVSTLTIQRTQQEDSAVYLCASSSYEWGSNEQFFGPGTRLTVL.

This clonotype was detected only a few times. V gene TRBV20-1 combines with J gene TRBJ1-3, with 10 positions matching TRBD1. The CDR3 covers 15 residues. Per germline, CDR1 DFQATT and CDR2 SNEGSKA (reference sequence). This CDR3 reads CRIRGQGDTGNTIYF. The CDR3 DNA reads as TGCAGGATACGAGGACAGGGGGATACTGGAAACACCATATATTTT.

The table lists this clonotype with many counts. This sequence joins TRBV11-2 and TRBJ1-2; D might be TRBD1 (5 bases). Germline V CDR1 and CDR2: SGHAT, FQNNGV. The ends were cut back, 1 base at V and 5 bases at J, with 14 bases in the middle. This CDR3 contains 15 residues. CDR3 DNA: TGTGCCAGCAGCTTAGGGTTGTCTCAGGGATATGGCTACACCTTC. As protein: CASSLGLSQGYGYTF.

The chain couples TRBV12-3 or TRBV12-4 to TRBJ2-1; a possible D gene is TRBD2 (7 bases). The CDR3 sequence is 15 residues long. Trimming took off 8 bases at V and 9 bases at J, with 23 bases between the two ends. CDR3: CASLLGGASAGEQFF. The CDR3 DNA reads TGTGCCAGCCTTTTAGGGGGGGCTAGCGCTGGTGAGCAGTTCTTC.